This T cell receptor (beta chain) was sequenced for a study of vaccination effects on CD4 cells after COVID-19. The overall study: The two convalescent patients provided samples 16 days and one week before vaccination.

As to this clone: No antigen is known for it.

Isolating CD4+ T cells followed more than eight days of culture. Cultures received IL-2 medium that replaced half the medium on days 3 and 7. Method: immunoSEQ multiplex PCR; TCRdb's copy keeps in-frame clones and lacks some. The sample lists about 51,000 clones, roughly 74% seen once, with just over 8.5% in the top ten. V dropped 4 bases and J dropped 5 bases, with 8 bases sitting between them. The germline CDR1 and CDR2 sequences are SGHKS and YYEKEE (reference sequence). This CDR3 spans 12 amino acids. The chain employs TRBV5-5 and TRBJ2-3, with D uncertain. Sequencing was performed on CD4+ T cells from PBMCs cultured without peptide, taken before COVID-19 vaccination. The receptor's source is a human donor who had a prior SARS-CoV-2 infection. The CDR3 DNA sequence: TGTGCCAGCAGCGGCGTGGGAGATACGCAGTATTTT. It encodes CASSGVGDTQYF.